The clone carrying this T cell receptor beta chain is medium-sized. This specimen comes from a study of breast tumors, draining lymph nodes, adjacent tissues. The CDR3 has 15 amino acids. Looked up from germline, CDR1 is DFQATT and CDR2 is SNEGSKA (reference sequence). J lost 10 bases, V lost 6 bases, and 15 bases had no gene match. TCRdb re-called the multiplex PCR reads with MiXCR, one entry per CDR3 protein. The table has roughly 15,000 distinct CDR3 sequences, around 50% seen once; the top ten hold roughly 17%. The rearrangement joins TRBV20-1 to TRBJ2-3, with 11 bases that match TRBD2. The specimen sequenced was tumor-adjacent breast tissue. This TCR came from a female donor with breast cancer. Some clones in this sample may be carry-over from other donors' samples. The CDR3 DNA reads TGCAGTGCAAGGACTAGCGGGTCCCCCACGTTCGCGCAGTATTTT. Its translation: CSARTSGSPTFAQYF.